A selection of T cell receptor beta chains follows, all from one sample in a study of blood T cell repertoires in COVID-19. Profiling relied on immunoSEQ multiplex PCR, and the TCRdb table lists in-frame clones only, not all of them. The sample holds 200,000 to 300,000 clones, 88% seen once. The sequencing sample was made of PBMCs or T cells enriched from blood (not recorded which). Receptor source: a woman in her forties with acute COVID-19. Both conserved end residues are part of each CDR3. The D gene is left open where the match is weak. Size is stated for part of the rows, as once, few or many counts, or as a class when the clone is expanded.

v_call	j_call	d_call	clone_size	cdr3_nt	cdr3_aa
TRBV18	TRBJ2-4	TRBD1	.	TGTGCCAGCTCACCCGGGACAGGGTTTATGAACATTCAGTACTTC	CASSPGTGFMNIQYF
TRBV18	TRBJ2-3	TRBD1	.	TGTGCCAGCTCCACATTCACCGGGACAGGAAGCACAGATACGCAGTATTTT	CASSTFTGTGSTDTQYF
TRBV11-2	TRBJ2-2	TRBD2	.	TGTGCCAGCAGCTTAGGGACTAGCGGGAGGCTGGTCACCGGGGAGCTGTTTTTT	CASSLGTSGRLVTGELFF
TRBV4-3	TRBJ2-1	.	.	TGCGCCAGCAGCCAAGATTCTAGCGACCATGAGCAGTTCTTC	CASSQDSSDHEQFF
TRBV5-1	TRBJ2-3	.	.	TGCGCCAGCAGCTTGGGGGCGGATACGCAGTATTTT	CASSLGADTQYF
TRBV28	TRBJ1-4	.	once	TGTGCCAGCAGCCCCCAAGTCCCAGGGCAGGGCGAAAAACTGTTTTTT	CASSPQVPGQGEKLFF
TRBV21-1	TRBJ1-6	.	few	TGTGCCAGCAGCAAAGACGTTCAGAATTCACCCCTCCACTTT	CASSKDVQNSPLHF
TRBV7-2	TRBJ1-6	.	.	TGTGCCAGCAGCCCCACGGACAGATACTCACCCCTCCACTTT	CASSPTDRYSPLHF
TRBV4-3	TRBJ1-1	TRBD1	.	TGCGCCAGCAGCCAAGAGCCACAAGGGGGCAACACTGAAGCTTTCTTT	CASSQEPQGGNTEAFF
TRBV10-3	TRBJ1-1	TRBD1	.	TGTGCCATCAGTGAACAGGGGAGTAACACTGAAGCTTTCTTT	CAISEQGSNTEAFF
TRBV14	TRBJ2-6	.	.	TGTGCCAGCAGCCTAAGACACCCTGGGGCCAACGTCCTGACTTTC	CASSLRHPGANVLTF
TRBV19	TRBJ1-4	TRBD1	.	TGTGCCAGTAGTATCCAGGGGGGTGGTGAAAAACTGTTTTTT	CASSIQGGGEKLFF
TRBV11-3	TRBJ1-3	TRBD1	.	TGTGCCAGCAGCCACGGGCAGGGGGCAAACACCATATATTTT	CASSHGQGANTIYF
TRBV5-6	TRBJ2-2	TRBD1	.	TGTGCCAGCAGCGTGAAGGACAGGGAGTATACCGGGGAGCTGTTTTTT	CASSVKDREYTGELFF
TRBV29-1	TRBJ1-1	.	once	TGCAGCGTTGAAGAGGGGGCCACTGAAGCTTTCTTT	CSVEEGATEAFF
TRBV28	TRBJ1-2	TRBD1	.	TGTGCCAGCAGTCCTAACCTCGGGACAGGAAGGTATGGCTACACCTTC	CASSPNLGTGRYGYTF
TRBV3-1/TRBV3-2	TRBJ2-7	.	.	TGTGCCAGCAGCCCCCCCGGACAGTCCTACGAGCAGTACTTC	CASSPPGQSYEQYF
TRBV15	TRBJ2-2	TRBD1	.	TGTGCCACCGAGGACAGGTCGAACACCGGGGAGCTGTTTTTT	CATEDRSNTGELFF
TRBV19	TRBJ2-7	.	few	TGTGCCAGTAGTATAGAAGGAGCGGGTATGTACTACGAGCAGTACTTC	CASSIEGAGMYYEQYF
TRBV10-1	TRBJ2-1	.	.	TGCGCCAGCGGGGCTTACAATGAGCAGTTCTTC	CASGAYNEQFF
TRBV5-8	TRBJ1-3	.	.	TGTGCCAGCAGCTTGTTCCAGTCTGGAAACACCATATATTTT	CASSLFQSGNTIYF
TRBV7-6	TRBJ1-5	TRBD1	.	TGTGCCAGCAGCCAAAGGCCCGACAGGGTTGGACAGCCCCAGCATTTT	CASSQRPDRVGQPQHF
TRBV7-3	TRBJ2-1	TRBD2	.	TGTGCCAGCAGCTTGGATACTAGCGGGAGCTCCTACAATGAGCAGTTCTTC	CASSLDTSGSSYNEQFF
TRBV4-1	TRBJ1-3	TRBD1	few	TGCGCCAGCAGCCAAGCCAGGGACAGGGTCTCTGGAAACACCATATATTTT	CASSQARDRVSGNTIYF
TRBV28	TRBJ2-7	.	.	TGTGCCAGCAGTGGTTCTGGAGGGCCGTTCTACGAGCAGTACTTC	CASSGSGGPFYEQYF
TRBV6-5	TRBJ1-1	.	.	TGTGCCAGCCGGATCAGCCGACTCAACACTGAAGCTTTCTTT	CASRISRLNTEAFF
TRBV30	TRBJ2-1	.	.	TGTGCCTGGAGTTCTGCGGAGACCGCCTACAATGAGCAGTTCTTC	CAWSSAETAYNEQFF
TRBV2	TRBJ2-1	.	.	TGTGCCAGCAGGCAGAATCATAATCGGCAGTTCTTC	CASRQNHNRQFF
TRBV27	TRBJ2-7	.	few	TGTGCCAGCAGTTCTAGTGGAAAGCCCGACGAGCAGTACTTC	CASSSSGKPDEQYF
TRBV18	TRBJ1-2	.	.	TGTGCCAGCTCACCGAGACAGGATGGCTACACCTTC	CASSPRQDGYTF
TRBV5-1	TRBJ2-1	TRBD1	.	TGCGCCAGCAGCGTGGGACAGGGGTCCTACAATGAGCAGTTCTTC	CASSVGQGSYNEQFF
TRBV5-1	TRBJ2-5	.	.	TGCGCCAGCAGCTTGTTCAGGGCCGGAGGGGCCCAGTACTTC	CASSLFRAGGAQYF
TRBV5-1	TRBJ2-3	.	few	TGCGCCAGCAGCGACTACGCCGATACGCAGTATTTT	CASSDYADTQYF
TRBV27	TRBJ1-4	TRBD1	.	TGTGCCAGCAGTCCTCGACAGGGGGCGCGCCTTGGTGAAAAACTGTTTTTT	CASSPRQGARLGEKLFF
TRBV7-9	TRBJ1-6	TRBD1	once	TGTGCCAGCAGCCCCGGACAGGGATATAATTCACCCCTCCACTTT	CASSPGQGYNSPLHF
TRBV14	TRBJ1-1	TRBD1	.	TGTGCCAGCAGCCAGCGGACAGGGGTCGGTAAGGCTTTCTTT	CASSQRTGVGKAFF
TRBV5-1	TRBJ1-1	TRBD1	.	TGCGCCAGCAACCCGACAGGGGGTATTACTGAAGCTTTCTTT	CASNPTGGITEAFF
TRBV2	TRBJ2-1	.	.	TGTGCCAGCATTTATGAGAGGAGCTCCTACAATGAGCAGTTCTTC	CASIYERSSYNEQFF
TRBV30	TRBJ1-2	TRBD1	.	TGTGCCTGGAGTGCGGCCGGGACAGGGCTTAACTATGGCTACACCTTC	CAWSAAGTGLNYGYTF
TRBV19	TRBJ1-6	TRBD1	.	TGTGCCAGTAAGCCGACGTGGTCGGCAGGGGGTAATTCACCCCTCCACTTT	CASKPTWSAGGNSPLHF
TRBV30	TRBJ2-6	.	.	TGTGCCTGGAGTGTACTTCGCCCAACCTACTCTGGGGCCAACGTCCTGACTTTC	CAWSVLRPTYSGANVLTF
TRBV27	TRBJ2-7	.	.	TGTGCCAGCAGTTTCGGTCGGGGTACCTCCTACGAGCAGTACTTC	CASSFGRGTSYEQYF
TRBV28	TRBJ1-1	.	.	TGTGCCAGCAGACTCCAGGGCACTGAAGCTTTCTTT	CASRLQGTEAFF
TRBV29-1	TRBJ1-2	TRBD1	.	TGCAGCGTTGAAGCCCGGGACAGGGGGAACTATGGCTACACCTTC	CSVEARDRGNYGYTF
TRBV10-3	TRBJ1-5	TRBD1	.	TGTGCCATCAGTGAGTCATTGGGACAGGGTGAACCCCAGCATTTT	CAISESLGQGEPQHF
TRBV19	TRBJ1-3	.	.	TGTGCCAGTCGAGGTCAGTCTGGAAACACCATATATTTT	CASRGQSGNTIYF
TRBV7-9	TRBJ1-4	TRBD1	.	TGTGCCAGCAGCCCACGGGACAGCCAATATGAAAAACTGTTTTTT	CASSPRDSQYEKLFF